This entry describes one TCR beta chain. The CDR3 runs 13 residues. V trimming: 4 bases; J trimming: 4 bases; junction bases outside the gene matches: 3. CDR1 and CDR2 (germline): KGHSH, LQKENI. Profiling relied on immunoSEQ multiplex PCR, and the TCRdb table lists in-frame clones only, not all of them. The sample records around 150,000 clones, around 90% being singletons. These data belong to a study of control samples from healthy donors and cancer patients. J is TRBJ2-5 and V is TRBV18, with 7 bases aligning to TRBD2. The source is a man under 40 in good health. The specimen was blood. In nucleotides, the CDR3 is TGTGCCAGCTCACTGTCGGGAGGAGAGACCCAGTACTTC. Its protein is CASSLSGGETQYF.